The entry below gives a single T cell receptor (beta chain) sequence along with its context. Germline V gene sequence: CDR1 LNHDA, CDR2 SQIVND (reference sequence). J lost 2 bases, V lost 3 bases, and 2 bases had no gene match. This CDR3 is 15 amino acids long. Data came from immunoSEQ multiplex PCR; TCRdb stores just in-frame clones and leaves some out. Among tens of thousands of clones, roughly 90% were seen once, and the ten largest hold under 10%. The data derive from a study of OX40 agonist ivuxolimab in advanced cancers. The clonotype was recovered from an adult with an advanced solid tumor such as melanoma, head and neck, liver or kidney cancer. This sample comprised CD4+ or CD8+ T cells sorted from blood, obtained in a trial of the OX40 agonist ivuxolimab. The J gene is TRBJ2-1, the V gene TRBV19; the match to TRBD2 covers 9 bases. Here the CDR3 DNA reads TGTGCCAGTAGTATTAGCGGGAGAGCCTACAATGAGCAGTTCTTC. It encodes CASSISGRAYNEQFF.